These 11 T cell receptor beta chains were all obtained from the same sample, sequenced in a study of HIV-infected patients and healthy controls. All unsorted peripheral T cells were captured because whole blood was used without fractionation. cDNA was made from roughly 470 ng RNA using alpha and beta constant primers. Using multiplexing indices, alpha and beta chain libraries were generated apart by chain-specific third strand synthesis. TCRdb redid the calling of the 5' RACE reads with MiXCR, one entry per CDR3 protein. This table has 6,000 or so distinct CDR3 sequences, less than 25% appearing once. The sequencing used blood, collected before antiretroviral therapy. The receptors shown here come from an adult with HIV infection.

In this sample, this clonotype is medium-sized. The chain uses TRBV5-6 and TRBJ2-5; 7 nucleotides line up with TRBD1. Germline lookup yields CDR1 SGHDT and CDR2 YYEEEE. The V gene end was trimmed by 1 base and the J gene end by 2 bases; junction bases not matched to a gene: 2. CDR3 size: 14 residues. The CDR3 DNA follows: TGTGCCAGCAGCTTGACAGGGGAACAAGAGACCCAGTACTTC. This sequence encodes CASSLTGEQETQYF. Variable domain in full (rest from reference TRBV5-6 and TRBJ2-5): DAGVTQSPTHLIKTRGQQVTLRCSPKSGHDTVSWYQQALGQGPQFIFQYYEEEERQRGNFPDRFSGHQFPNYSSELNVNALLLGDSALYLCASSLTGEQETQYFGPGTRLLVL.

Worth noting for this clonotype: A much larger clone sits a single nucleotide away, making a read error possible. The chain carries TRBV5-1 and TRBJ1-1; 7 bases agree with TRBD1. Germline V gives CDR1 SGHRS, CDR2 YFSETQ. V was clipped by 8 bases and J by 0 bases; unmatched bases: 13. The CDR3 is 16 residues long. CDR3: CARSARQGGVNTEAFF. The CDR3 region has the DNA TGCGCCAGAAGCGCCCGACAGGGAGGGGTGAACACTGAAGCTTTCTTT.

This clonotype rates as medium-sized. V usage is TRBV7-6 and J usage is TRBJ2-2; no firm D call. V was cut by 7 bases and J by 6 bases, with 12 bases left in between. This CDR3 spans 13 amino acids. Germline-derived CDR1 and CDR2 are SGHVS and FNYEAQ. The DNA for the CDR3 is TGTGCCAGCATTCCCAGCTCGCCCGGGGAGCTGTTTTTT. This encodes CASIPSSPGELFF.

This clonotype showed up many times. The chain is built from TRBV5-1 and TRBJ2-5; D is undetermined. Germline CDR1 is SGHRS and CDR2 is YFSETQ. There are 14 residues in the CDR3. Between the trimmed V and J ends, which lost 0 bases and 1 base, there was a span of 7 bases. The CDR3 loop reads CASSLGGLQETQYF. CDR3 nucleotide sequence: TGCGCCAGCAGCTTGGGAGGTCTCCAAGAGACCCAGTACTTC.

The rearrangement joins TRBV7-9 to TRBJ2-7, with no clear D. V lost 5 bases to trimming and J lost 5 bases, with 19 bases between them. Per the germline V gene, CDR1 is SEHNR and CDR2 is FQNEAQ (reference sequence). The length of the CDR3 is 15 residues. The CDR3: CASSPGLLAAHEQYF. CDR3 bases: TGTGCCAGCAGCCCCGGGCTCCTGGCTGCCCACGAGCAGTACTTC.

This clonotype is medium-sized within its sample. V gene TRBV4-1 combines with J gene TRBJ2-7; 8 bases are a match to TRBD2. V gave up 0 bases and J gave up 5 bases; unmatched junction bases: 6. The CDR3 length is 15 residues. Germline lookup yields CDR1 MGHRA and CDR2 YSYEKL. CDR3 amino acids: CASSQEYRTSNEQYF. The CDR3 nucleotides read TGCGCCAGCAGCCAAGAGTACCGGACTAGCAACGAGCAGTACTTC.

Concerning this clonotype: A read error may explain this, as a much larger clone is one base away. The V gene is TRBV12-3 or TRBV12-4, the J gene TRBJ2-1; D is undetermined. The CDR3 spans 12 residues. The V end lost 5 bases, the J end lost 8 bases, and 10 bases lay between the germline ends. CDR3 nucleotide sequence: TGTGCCAGCAGTCCCCTTGGGGATGAGCAGTTCTTC. Translated: CASSPLGDEQFF.

This clonotype is labeled medium-sized. The genes are TRBV15 and TRBJ2-2, with TRBD1 as a possible D gene (6 bases). The CDR3 length is 13 residues. Germline lookup yields CDR1 LNHNV and CDR2 YYDKDF (reference sequence). Trimming left V 0 bases short and J 10 bases short, with 9 bases between. CDR3 DNA sequence: TGTGCCACCAGCAGAGATAGGGGGAAGGAGCTGTTTTTT. It yields the protein CATSRDRGKELFF.

This clonotype was counted ten times or more. The chain joins TRBV3-1 to TRBJ2-7; D is tentatively TRBD1 or TRBD2 (6 bases each). The germline gives CDR1 LGHDT, CDR2 YNNKEL (reference sequence). CDR3 length: 15 amino acids. With 5 bases removed from V and 2 bases from J, the gap between germline ends came to 16 bases. The CDR3 loop is CASSNPRGVTYEQYF. The CDR3 nucleotides are TGTGCCAGCAGCAACCCGAGGGGGGTAACCTACGAGCAGTACTTC.

This clonotype was counted between two and nine times. The V gene is TRBV6-6, the J gene TRBJ2-7; 8 nucleotides align to TRBD1. The germline gives CDR1 MNHNY, CDR2 SVGAGI (reference sequence). The CDR3 extends over 15 amino acids. The V segment lost 5 bases and the J segment 5 bases; nucleotides outside the gene matches: 11. In nucleotides, the CDR3 is TGTGCCAGCAGTGGATCCGGGACAGGCGGGGACGAGCAGTACTTC. It specifies CASSGSGTGGDEQYF.

Note on this clonotype: This could be a read error, since a much larger clone is one nucleotide away. The chain couples TRBV5-1 to TRBJ1-1, with 7 bases fitting TRBD1. The germline gives CDR1 SGHRS, CDR2 YFSETQ. Trimming at V came to 6 bases and at J to 2 bases, leaving 13 bases not matched to a gene. The CDR3 has 16 residues. CDR3: CASIPAGRGPNTEAFF. CDR3 bases: TGCGCCAGCATCCCCGCCGGGAGGGGGCCTAACACTGAAGCTTTCTTT.